The rows below give T cell receptor beta chains drawn from one sample of a study of T-cell memory formation after mild COVID-19. TCRdb passed the 5' RACE reads through MiXCR, listing each CDR3 protein once. The sample contains 350,000 to 500,000 distinct CDR3 sequences, less than 25% of which appear only once. Sequenced sample: PBMCs or a T cell subset sorted from them (not recorded which). The origin of the receptors is an adult woman who had mild COVID-19 (a few samples of this study predate the infection). Cell type and time point are not known. The CDR3 runs from the conserved cysteine through the conserved F or W. The D gene is left open where the match is weak. Clone size appears in some rows only: once, few, many, or a class for an expanded clone.

d_call	clone_size	cdr3_length	v_call	j_call	cdr3_nt	cdr3_aa
TRBD1	few	19	TRBV12-3/TRBV12-4	TRBJ1-1	TGTGCCAGCAGTTTAAATTACATTGGGTCCGGGACAGCAAACACTGAAGCTTTCTTT	CASSLNYIGSGTANTEAFF
NA	NA	13	TRBV6-5	TRBJ1-2	TGTGCCAGCAGTTACGGACAGAAGAAGGGCTACACCTTC	CASSYGQKKGYTF
NA	NA	12	TRBV5-6	TRBJ2-1	TGTGCCAGCAGCTTGAGGACGGGTGAGCAGTTCTTC	CASSLRTGEQFF
TRBD2	NA	16	TRBV6-5	TRBJ2-1	TGTGCCAGCAGCCCCCTGGGCGGGAGAAATTGGGATGAGCAGTTCTTC	CASSPLGGRNWDEQFF
NA	few	12	TRBV29-1	TRBJ1-1	TGCAGCGCGCGTGCAGGAAACACTGAAGCTTTCTTT	CSARAGNTEAFF
NA	few	13	TRBV11-2	TRBJ1-2	TGTGCCAGCAGCTTAGATCAGGGGCTTGGCTACACCTTC	CASSLDQGLGYTF
NA	NA	14	TRBV2	TRBJ1-5	TGTGCCAGCAGTGCGTGGGAACAGGTTCAGCCCCAGCATTTT	CASSAWEQVQPQHF
NA	NA	19	TRBV2	TRBJ2-4	TGTGCCAGCAGTCATACAGGAGCGAACCGTGGAATAGCCAAAAACATTCAGTACTTC	CASSHTGANRGIAKNIQYF
NA	few	12	TRBV7-9	TRBJ2-5	TGTGCCAGCAGCTTCGAATCGGAGACCCAGTACTTC	CASSFESETQYF
TRBD2	NA	16	TRBV7-8	TRBJ2-1	TGTGCCAGCAGCTCCGTAGCGGGACCCCTTTACAATGAGCAGTTCTTC	CASSSVAGPLYNEQFF
NA	NA	14	TRBV6-6	TRBJ2-7	TGTGCCAGCAGTTCGGCCACATACTCCTACGAGCAGTACTTC	CASSSATYSYEQYF
NA	few	14	TRBV7-9	TRBJ2-1	TGTGCCAGCAGCCAAGATACAGGGAATAATGAGCAGTTCTTC	CASSQDTGNNEQFF
NA	few	15	TRBV9	TRBJ1-1	TGTGCCAGCAGCGCAACAGGGAACACCTTGTATGAAGCTTTCTTT	CASSATGNTLYEAFF
NA	NA	15	TRBV5-1	TRBJ1-1	TGCGCCAGCATCCCGGGGGGCCCGGGTTCCACTGAAGCTTTCTTT	CASIPGGPGSTEAFF
TRBD1	few	15	TRBV4-2	TRBJ1-5	TGTGCCAGCAGCCTCGGGACAGGGAACAATCAGCCCCAGCATTTT	CASSLGTGNNQPQHF
NA	few	14	TRBV20-1	TRBJ2-7	TGCAGTGCGGCCGGGATTCACGACCTCTACGAGCAGTACTTC	CSAAGIHDLYEQYF
NA	few	15	TRBV20-1	TRBJ2-3	TGCAGTGCTAGAGAGTCGGGGGCCAGCACAGATACGCAGTATTTT	CSARESGASTDTQYF
TRBD1	NA	15	TRBV10-3	TRBJ1-1	TGTGCCATCAGGAGGACCGGGACAGGGAACACTGAAGCTTTCTTT	CAIRRTGTGNTEAFF
NA	few	12	TRBV10-3	TRBJ2-3	TGTGCCATCAGTGTAAGGCCAGATACGCAGTATTTT	CAISVRPDTQYF
NA	NA	17	TRBV6-2/TRBV6-3	TRBJ2-7	TGTGCCAGCAGTTCCCTCCTGCGGCGGCTCCCCTCCTACGAGCAGTACTTC	CASSSLLRRLPSYEQYF
NA	NA	15	TRBV9	TRBJ2-3	TGTGCCAGCAGCGTACGGAGGGGAGGTCTGGATACGCAGTATTTT	CASSVRRGGLDTQYF
TRBD2	few	15	TRBV24-1	TRBJ2-5	TGTGCCACCAGTGACGGGACTAGCGGCCAAGAGACCCAGTACTTC	CATSDGTSGQETQYF
NA	many	16	TRBV5-1	TRBJ2-3	TGCGCCAGCAGCTTGATGGCAATTACTAGCACAGATACGCAGTATTTT	CASSLMAITSTDTQYF
NA	NA	16	TRBV20-1	TRBJ2-1	TGCAGTGCTGAGGGGTTCGGCGGGATTAAACTTGGTGAGCAGTTCTTC	CSAEGFGGIKLGEQFF
NA	few	15	TRBV24-1	TRBJ1-4	TGTGCCACCAGTGACACCGGGACAACTAATGAAAAACTGTTTTTT	CATSDTGTTNEKLFF
NA	NA	15	TRBV7-9	TRBJ1-2	TGTGCCAGCAGCTTAGCGACCGGGATTAACTATGGCTACACCTTC	CASSLATGINYGYTF
NA	NA	12	TRBV20-1	TRBJ2-5	TGCAGTGCTAAGGGGGAACAAGAGACCCAGTACTTC	CSAKGEQETQYF
TRBD1	NA	16	TRBV29-1	TRBJ1-1	TGCAGCGTTGAAGATCACTGGGACAGGGGGTTCACTGAAGCTTTCTTT	CSVEDHWDRGFTEAFF
NA	NA	12	TRBV6-4	TRBJ1-1	TGTGCCAGCAGCGACATGGGGACTGAAGCTTTCTTT	CASSDMGTEAFF
TRBD2	NA	14	TRBV6-5	TRBJ2-7	TGTGCCAGCAGACTTAGCGGGAATAGCTACGAGCAGTACTTC	CASRLSGNSYEQYF
TRBD1	few	12	TRBV20-1	TRBJ2-7	TGCAGTGCTAGCACAGGGGTTCGCGAGCAGTACTTC	CSASTGVREQYF
NA	NA	13	TRBV15	TRBJ2-5	TGTGCCACCAGCGAGGGCGGGATAGAGACCCAGTACTTC	CATSEGGIETQYF
NA	NA	16	TRBV11-2	TRBJ2-1	TGTGCCAGCAGCATCCCCGGCGGGGTCTCCTACAATGAGCAGTTCTTC	CASSIPGGVSYNEQFF
NA	NA	15	TRBV30	TRBJ1-2	TGTGCCTGGAGTGTATTGGGGGGGTGGAACTATGGCTACACCTTC	CAWSVLGGWNYGYTF
NA	NA	15	TRBV5-1	TRBJ2-5	TGCGCCAGCAGTTCCGGCTCGCATTCCTATGAGACCCAGTACTTC	CASSSGSHSYETQYF
NA	few	15	TRBV6-6	TRBJ1-5	TGTGCCAGCAGACGGGACATTAATAGCAATCAGCCCCAGCATTTT	CASRRDINSNQPQHF
NA	NA	14	TRBV7-2	TRBJ2-7	TGTGCCAGCAGCAGGCCCGGGACACATTACGAGCAGTACTTC	CASSRPGTHYEQYF
NA	NA	16	TRBV10-3	TRBJ1-6	TGTGCCATCAGTGAGCTCTCACAGGTGTATAATTCACCCCTCCACTTT	CAISELSQVYNSPLHF
TRBD1	NA	18	TRBV5-1	TRBJ1-1	TGCGCCAGCAGCTTGGTACTTTGGGACAGGGGACCGAACACTGAAGCTTTCTTT	CASSLVLWDRGPNTEAFF
NA	few	12	TRBV29-1	TRBJ2-7	TGCAGCGTTGCGGGGGATTCCTACGAGCAGTACTTC	CSVAGDSYEQYF
NA	NA	17	TRBV7-8	TRBJ1-5	TGTGCCAGCAGCTGGCCGGGCGGGGTTGATGGCAATCAGCCCCAGCATTTT	CASSWPGGVDGNQPQHF
TRBD2	NA	17	TRBV11-3	TRBJ2-7	TGTGCCAGCAGCCCCCGACTAGCGGAGGGGTCCTTTTACGAGCAGTACTTC	CASSPRLAEGSFYEQYF
NA	few	16	TRBV7-9	TRBJ2-1	TGTGCCAGCAGCTTAGAGGGCAGGGACACCTACAATGAGCAGTTCTTC	CASSLEGRDTYNEQFF
NA	NA	15	TRBV11-3	TRBJ2-1	TGTTCCAGCAGCTTAGACCCCCGGGGCGGGGACGGGCAGTTCTTC	CSSSLDPRGGDGQFF
NA	few	14	TRBV7-9	TRBJ2-1	TGTGCCAGCAGCTTCCCACTTGGTGGCGGTGAGCAGTTCTTC	CASSFPLGGGEQFF
NA	NA	14	TRBV12-3/TRBV12-4	TRBJ1-1	TGTGCCAGCACCGTTGACCGGGTGAGCACTGAAGCTTTCTTT	CASTVDRVSTEAFF